These T cell receptor beta chains were read from a single sample in a study of CD8+ T cells in alopecia areata. Produced via immunoSEQ multiplex PCR; TCRdb's table is partial and in-frame only. The sample carries roughly 250,000 clones, about 68% recorded once. The sequencing here drew on CD4+ T cells sorted from blood, taken at week 0. The receptors come from a human donor with alopecia areata. Both conserved end residues are part of each CDR3. The D gene is left open where the match is weak. Size tells how often a clone was seen (once, few, many) or the class of an expanded clone, and some rows leave it out.

length	J	size	V	D	DNA	CDR3
13	TRBJ2-5	.	TRBV10-3	.	TGTGCCTCAAAGCGAGGCGCTCAAGAGACCCAGTACTTC	CASKRGAQETQYF
12	TRBJ2-3	.	TRBV29-1	.	TGCAGCGTTGGACAGGACTCAGATACGCAGTATTTT	CSVGQDSDTQYF
14	TRBJ2-3	.	TRBV5-6	.	TGTGCCAGCAGTAGAGGTACACCGCGGGATACGCAGTATTTT	CASSRGTPRDTQYF
12	TRBJ1-1	.	TRBV29-1	TRBD1	TGCAGCGTCCGACAGGGGAGCACTGAAGCTTTCTTT	CSVRQGSTEAFF
15	TRBJ2-5	.	TRBV5-6	TRBD2	TGTGCCAGCAGCGATAGCGGGGGCGGGGGGGAGACCCAGTACTTC	CASSDSGGGGETQYF
14	TRBJ2-3	.	TRBV9	.	TGTGCCAGCAGCGTCGCAGGGGTGGGAGATACGCAGTATTTT	CASSVAGVGDTQYF
10	TRBJ2-3	.	TRBV29-1	.	TGCAGCGTAAGGAGAGATACGCAGTATTTT	CSVRRDTQYF
12	TRBJ2-7	.	TRBV29-1	.	TGCAGCGTTGGGTCAGCCACCTACGAGCAGTACTTC	CSVGSATYEQYF
13	TRBJ1-1	.	TRBV2	.	TGTGCCAGCAGAGAAGGGGTTTACACTGAAGCTTTCTTT	CASREGVYTEAFF
13	TRBJ1-1	few	TRBV30	.	TGTGCCTGGAGCGAGACGTTGAACACTGAAGCTTTCTTT	CAWSETLNTEAFF
15	TRBJ2-1	.	TRBV7-2	TRBD2	TGTGCCAGCAGCCCTAGCGGGAGCTCCTACAATGAGCAGTTCTTC	CASSPSGSSYNEQFF
15	TRBJ1-1	.	TRBV10-3	.	TGTGCCATCAGTGAGTCAGGGGGGGGAAACACTGAAGCTTTCTTT	CAISESGGGNTEAFF
13	TRBJ1-1	.	TRBV5-1	.	TGCGCCAGCAGCCCCGAACGTGGCTCTGAAGCTTTCTTT	CASSPERGSEAFF
16	TRBJ1-6	.	TRBV10-3	.	TGTGCCATCAGTGAGACCAGGGTCGACCGTAATTCACCCCTCCACTTT	CAISETRVDRNSPLHF
16	TRBJ1-3	.	TRBV29-1	TRBD1	TGCAGCGTTGATTCCAGGGACAGAGTCTCTGGAAACACCATATATTTT	CSVDSRDRVSGNTIYF
13	TRBJ1-1	.	TRBV6-5	TRBD1	TGTGCCAGCAGTACACAGGGGAACGGGAAAGCTTTCTTT	CASSTQGNGKAFF
13	TRBJ2-7	.	TRBV2	.	TGTGCCAGCGGAATACGGATCTCCTACGAGCAGTACTTC	CASGIRISYEQYF
16	TRBJ2-1	.	TRBV5-1	TRBD2	TGCGCCAGCAGCCCCACTAGCGGGGTCTCCTACAATGAGCAGTTCTTC	CASSPTSGVSYNEQFF
12	TRBJ2-7	.	TRBV30	.	TGTGCCTGGAGTGTCGGAGGGGATGAGCAGTACTTC	CAWSVGGDEQYF
12	TRBJ1-2	.	TRBV12-5	.	TGTGCTAGTGGTCCCCTCGGGGCTGGCTACACCTTC	CASGPLGAGYTF
14	TRBJ2-3	.	TRBV29-1	.	TGCAGCGTTGGCCCCTGGGGCAGCCCAGATACGCAGTATTTT	CSVGPWGSPDTQYF
16	TRBJ2-5	.	TRBV7-9	TRBD2	TGTGCCAGCAGCTTAGCTGGGACTAGCGGGTTGGAGACCCAGTACTTC	CASSLAGTSGLETQYF
16	TRBJ2-1	.	TRBV27	.	TGTGCCAGCAGTTTAACAGCGCCGAGCTCCTACAATGAGCAGTTCTTC	CASSLTAPSSYNEQFF
15	TRBJ1-5	.	TRBV30	.	TGTGCCTGGAGTGTATTGGTTGGCCCCGGTCAGCCCCAGCATTTT	CAWSVLVGPGQPQHF
13	TRBJ1-1	.	TRBV7-9	.	TGTGCCAGCAGCGAAACAGGGATCACTGAAGCTTTCTTT	CASSETGITEAFF
16	TRBJ2-5	.	TRBV4-2	.	TGTGCCAGCAGCCAAGGGGCTAGAGTCTGGCAAGAGACCCAGTACTTC	CASSQGARVWQETQYF
13	TRBJ1-1	.	TRBV6-6	TRBD1	TGTGCCATGGGACAGTACATGAACACTGAAGCTTTCTTT	CAMGQYMNTEAFF
15	TRBJ1-2	.	TRBV30	.	TGTGCCTGGAGTGTAAGGCGGGTTAGCGACTATGGCTACGCCTTC	CAWSVRRVSDYGYAF
14	TRBJ2-7	.	TRBV6-5	.	TGTGCCAGCAGTATTCAGGGGCCTCACGCCGAGCAGTACTTC	CASSIQGPHAEQYF
13	TRBJ2-5	few	TRBV29-1	TRBD1	TGCAGCGTTCGGGACAGGACTTTAGAGACCCAGTACTTC	CSVRDRTLETQYF
16	TRBJ2-4	.	TRBV5-1	.	TGCGCCAGCAGCGTGACAGGATGGGGAGCCAAAAACATTCAGTACTTC	CASSVTGWGAKNIQYF
15	TRBJ2-5	.	TRBV30	.	TGTGCCTGGAAGCACCGCGGACGGGACCAAGAGACCCAGTACTTC	CAWKHRGRDQETQYF
13	TRBJ2-3	.	TRBV30	.	TGTGCCTGGACTGCCCAAGGCACAGATACGCAGTATTTT	CAWTAQGTDTQYF
13	TRBJ2-1	.	TRBV5-1	TRBD1	TGCGCCAGCAGCCTGGGACAGTACAATGAGCAGTTCTTC	CASSLGQYNEQFF
15	TRBJ2-7	.	TRBV18	.	TGTGCCAGCTCACCTGGGCCACCCAGCTCCTACGAGCAGTACTTC	CASSPGPPSSYEQYF
15	TRBJ1-1	.	TRBV7-9	.	TGTGCCAGCAGCTCTCGTTTAACCGGGCAGACTGAAGCTTTCTTT	CASSSRLTGQTEAFF
13	TRBJ1-5	.	TRBV30	.	TGTGCCTGGAGTGACAGGGCTAATCAGCCCCAGCATTTT	CAWSDRANQPQHF
13	TRBJ1-5	.	TRBV2	.	TGTGCCAGCAAGGCCGATAGCAATCAGCCCCAGCATTTT	CASKADSNQPQHF
14	TRBJ2-5	.	TRBV4-2	.	TGTGCCAGCAGCCAAGAAGAGGCCCTCGGGACCCAGTACTTC	CASSQEEALGTQYF
14	TRBJ2-7	.	TRBV5-1	.	TGCGCCAGCAGCCGGGCAACACCAGACGACGAGCAGTACTTC	CASSRATPDDEQYF
14	TRBJ1-5	.	TRBV7-2	TRBD1	TGTGCCAGCAGCTTAGACACAGGGGTTCAGCCCCAGCATTTT	CASSLDTGVQPQHF
13	TRBJ2-3	.	TRBV5-4	.	TGTGCCAGCAGCTCGACTCTGGCAGATACGCAGTATTTT	CASSSTLADTQYF
12	TRBJ2-7	few	TRBV11-2	.	TGTGCCAGCAGCTTAAACTCCTACGAGCAGTACTTC	CASSLNSYEQYF
16	TRBJ2-7	.	TRBV11-2	TRBD1	TGTGCCAGCAGCTTAGACCTGGGACAGTCTACCTACGAGCAGTACTTC	CASSLDLGQSTYEQYF
15	TRBJ1-4	.	TRBV29-1	.	TGCAGCGTTGAAGGCATCAAGGGTTCTAATGAAAAACTGTTTTTT	CSVEGIKGSNEKLFF